These T cell receptor beta chains were read from a single sample in a study of cytomegalovirus exposure and HLA in healthy donors. This table comes from immunoSEQ multiplex PCR, and its TCRdb copy is limited to in-frame clones, with some not included. This sample has 150,000 to 200,000 clones, with around four fifths found just once. The material sequenced was PBMCs. The receptors originated from a man aged 40-49 years in good health and CMV-seropositive. Each CDR3 is given with its conserved first and last residue. The D gene is left open where the match is weak. Expanded clones get a size class; other rows say once, few or many, or leave the size out.

CDR3 protein	CDR3 DNA	clone size	J gene	D gene	V gene
CASSSSGAGQETQYF	TGCGCCAGCAGCTCTAGCGGGGCAGGCCAAGAGACCCAGTACTTC	.	TRBJ2-5	TRBD2	TRBV5-1
CASSDIGDRAGEQYF	TGCGCCAGCAGTGATATTGGGGACAGGGCTGGAGAGCAGTACTTC	.	TRBJ2-7	TRBD1	TRBV10-2
CASSYLTDYGYTF	TGTGCCAGCAGTTACCTTACGGACTATGGCTACACCTTC	.	TRBJ1-2	.	TRBV6-5
CATSRGPDREETQYF	TGTGCCACCAGCAGAGGCCCGGACAGGGAAGAGACCCAGTACTTC	.	TRBJ2-5	TRBD1	TRBV15
CASQERSPYNEQFF	TGTGCCAGTCAAGAGCGGAGTCCTTACAATGAGCAGTTCTTC	.	TRBJ2-1	.	TRBV19
CASSHRWGRWDIQYF	TGTGCCAGCAGCCACAGGTGGGGTAGGTGGGACATTCAGTACTTC	.	TRBJ2-4	.	TRBV7-2
CASSLGGGRDEQFF	TGTGCCAGCAGCTTAGGAGGAGGGAGGGATGAGCAGTTCTTC	few	TRBJ2-1	TRBD2	TRBV7-8
CASSSPGAYNEQFF	TGTGCCAGCAGTTCTCCCGGGGCCTACAATGAGCAGTTCTTC	.	TRBJ2-1	.	TRBV6-6
CASSPDRGPRNEQFF	TGTGCCAGCTCCCCTGACAGGGGCCCGCGGAATGAGCAGTTCTTC	.	TRBJ2-1	TRBD1	TRBV18
CASSFGQGSQPQHF	TGCGCCAGCAGCTTCGGACAGGGAAGTCAGCCCCAGCATTTT	.	TRBJ1-5	TRBD1	TRBV5-1
CASSLALGQHLNQPQHF	TGTGCCAGCAGCTTGGCCTTGGGGCAGCACCTTAATCAGCCCCAGCATTTT	.	TRBJ1-5	.	TRBV5-5
CASSLLADSYEQYF	TGTGCCAGCAGCTTACTAGCGGACTCCTACGAGCAGTACTTC	.	TRBJ2-7	TRBD2	TRBV7-8
CASSKTTEMNTEAFF	TGTGCCAGCAGCAAAACGACAGAGATGAACACTGAAGCTTTCTTT	.	TRBJ1-1	.	TRBV7-9
CASSAEGRNSYEQYF	TGTGCCAGCAGCGCCGAGGGTCGAAATTCCTACGAGCAGTACTTC	once	TRBJ2-7	.	TRBV11-2
CASSLGPWQKAGPPTPFF	TGTGCCAGCAGCTTAGGGCCTTGGCAGAAGGCGGGTCCCCCAACCCCGTTCTTC	.	TRBJ2-1	.	TRBV11-1
CASSYDRGNNEQFF	TGCGCCAGCAGTTACGACAGGGGGAACAATGAGCAGTTCTTC	.	TRBJ2-1	TRBD1	TRBV5-1
CASSFRDTSYEQYF	TGTGCCAGCAGCTTCCGGGACACCTCCTACGAGCAGTACTTC	.	TRBJ2-7	.	TRBV7-9
CASSLLSRGRARGGYNEQFF	TGTGCCAGCAGTTTACTCTCTCGCGGGAGGGCCAGGGGGGGCTACAATGAGCAGTTCTTC	once	TRBJ2-1	TRBD2	TRBV27
CASSLGRGNQPQHF	TGTGCCAGCAGCTTAGGTCGGGGCAATCAGCCCCAGCATTTT	.	TRBJ1-5	.	TRBV11-2
CASSLEVGGNEQFF	TGTGCCAGCAGCTTGGAGGTCGGGGGCAATGAGCAGTTCTTC	.	TRBJ2-1	.	TRBV5-4
CAGEDSYEQYF	TGTGCCGGTGAGGACTCCTACGAGCAGTACTTC	.	TRBJ2-7	.	TRBV7-6
CSVPSGQNTEAFF	TGCAGCGTCCCCAGCGGGCAGAACACTGAAGCTTTCTTT	once	TRBJ1-1	.	TRBV29-1
CASSLQGEGQPQHF	TGTGCCAGCAGCTTACAGGGGGAAGGCCAGCCCCAGCATTTT	.	TRBJ1-5	TRBD1	TRBV5-4
CATSTWSSYNEQFF	TGTGCCACCAGCACATGGAGCTCCTACAATGAGCAGTTCTTC	.	TRBJ2-1	.	TRBV15
CASSKDRGTDTQYF	TGTGCCAGCAGTAAGGACAGGGGCACAGATACGCAGTATTTT	.	TRBJ2-3	TRBD1	TRBV2
CASTSGLAAPYEQYF	TGTGCCAGCACCTCAGGACTAGCAGCCCCCTACGAGCAGTACTTC	.	TRBJ2-7	TRBD2	TRBV6-1
CASSLAIVAGSSYNEQFF	TGCGCCAGCAGCTTGGCCATAGTAGCGGGAAGCTCCTACAATGAGCAGTTCTTC	.	TRBJ2-1	TRBD2	TRBV5-1
CASINLYNEQFF	TGTGCCAGCATTAACTTATACAATGAGCAGTTCTTC	.	TRBJ2-1	.	TRBV6-5
CASSQGTDYEQYF	TGTGCCAGCAGTCAAGGGACAGACTACGAGCAGTACTTC	.	TRBJ2-7	TRBD1	TRBV6-5
CASSRTLAGGPYEQYF	TGTGCCAGTAGTCGTACTTTAGCGGGAGGGCCCTACGAGCAGTACTTC	once	TRBJ2-7	TRBD2	TRBV19
CASSYPGGNYGYTF	TGTGCCAGCAGTTACCCCGGGGGGAACTATGGCTACACCTTC	.	TRBJ1-2	.	TRBV6-6
CASSSTAYNEKLFF	TGCGCCAGCAGCTCGACAGCTTATAATGAAAAACTGTTTTTT	.	TRBJ1-4	.	TRBV5-1
CASSDPGQGNEKLFF	TGTGCCAGCAGTGATCCTGGACAGGGTAATGAAAAACTGTTTTTT	.	TRBJ1-4	TRBD1	TRBV25-1
CASSLVGQGWTEAFF	TGCGCCAGCAGCTTGGTTGGACAGGGGTGGACTGAAGCTTTCTTT	.	TRBJ1-1	TRBD1	TRBV5-1
CASSYGQGNQPQHF	TGTGCCAGCAGTTACGGCCAGGGGAATCAGCCCCAGCATTTT	.	TRBJ1-5	.	TRBV6-6
CASRPTGGEQYF	TGTGCCAGCAGACCTACAGGGGGCGAGCAGTACTTC	.	TRBJ2-7	TRBD1	TRBV6-5
CASSQDQASGFREQYF	TGTGCCAGCAGTCAGGATCAGGCTAGCGGCTTCCGCGAGCAGTACTTC	few	TRBJ2-7	TRBD2	TRBV14
CASSYQIAGNTGELFF	TGTGCCAGCAGCTACCAAATAGCGGGAAACACCGGGGAGCTGTTTTTT	.	TRBJ2-2	TRBD2	TRBV7-2
CASSPGQNEKLFF	TGTGCCAGCTCACCGGGACAGAATGAAAAACTGTTTTTT	.	TRBJ1-4	TRBD1	TRBV18
CASSLDSYNEQFF	TGCGCCAGCAGCTTGGATTCTTACAATGAGCAGTTCTTC	.	TRBJ2-1	.	TRBV5-1
CASSPMTSGLTDTQYF	TGTGCCAGCAGCCCAATGACTAGCGGGCTCACAGATACGCAGTATTTT	.	TRBJ2-3	TRBD2	TRBV7-2
CASNTGGLGQPQHF	TGTGCCAGCAACACAGGGGGCCTTGGTCAGCCCCAGCATTTT	once	TRBJ1-5	TRBD1	TRBV6-1
CASSQGGGGAEKLFF	TGTGCCAGCAGCCAGGGGGGCGGAGGAGCTGAAAAACTGTTTTTT	.	TRBJ1-4	TRBD1	TRBV13
CASSLAQGRDEQYF	TGTGCCAGCAGCTTAGCCCAGGGGAGGGACGAGCAGTACTTC	.	TRBJ2-7	.	TRBV11-2
CASRARLAGSTDTQYF	TGTGCCAGCAGAGCCAGACTAGCGGGTTCCACAGATACGCAGTATTTT	.	TRBJ2-3	TRBD2	TRBV2
CASLGGATSGRTRSYEQYF	TGTGCCAGCTTAGGGGGGGCGACTAGCGGGAGGACCCGTTCCTACGAGCAGTACTTC	.	TRBJ2-7	TRBD2	TRBV2
CASSRGLAGPRGEQYF	TGTGCCAGCAGCCGAGGACTAGCGGGCCCCCGGGGCGAGCAGTACTTC	.	TRBJ2-7	TRBD2	TRBV6-6
CAWRIAGGLGEQYF	TGTGCCTGGAGAATAGCGGGAGGGCTCGGTGAGCAGTACTTC	.	TRBJ2-7	TRBD2	TRBV30
CAWRGRGDTEAFF	TGTGCCTGGAGGGGGCGCGGAGACACTGAAGCTTTCTTT	.	TRBJ1-1	.	TRBV30
CASSYRDIYEQYF	TGTGCCAGCAGCTACCGGGACATATACGAGCAGTACTTC	few	TRBJ2-7	.	TRBV6-1
CASTMTGSATDTQYF	TGTGCCAGTACCATGACAGGGTCCGCGACAGATACGCAGTATTTT	once	TRBJ2-3	TRBD1	TRBV19
CASSHPDRPSFYEQYF	TGCGCCAGCAGTCATCCGGACAGACCCTCGTTCTACGAGCAGTACTTC	.	TRBJ2-7	.	TRBV23-1